These 27 T cell receptor beta chains share one sample of origin, sequenced in a study of blood T cell repertoires in COVID-19 (dated by TCRdb to 2018 to 2021). Library creation used the immunoSEQ multiplex PCR assay. In its TCRdb copy, this immuneACCESS table keeps in-frame sequences only and misses some clones. Where compared with another copy, unresolved V genes explain less than half of these, and the others have no known cause. This sample has 150,000 to 200,000 clones in its table, and approximately 86% of those were observed once. Clones ranked in the top ten supply 2.5% to 4% of the sample. The sequenced sample consisted of peripheral blood. Receptors originate from a man between 65 and 85 years old with acute or convalescent COVID-19.

J is TRBJ2-7 and V is TRBV5-5; 12 bases match TRBD2. CDR1 is SGHKS, CDR2 YYEKEE, per germline (reference sequence). This CDR3 is 17 amino acids long. The J segment lost 0 bases and the V segment lost 4 bases, leaving 8 bases of the junction unmatched. The CDR3 loop reads CASSRTSGAGSSYEQYF. DNA of the CDR3: TGTGCCAGCAGCCGGACTAGCGGGGCCGGTAGCTCCTACGAGCAGTACTTC.

V is TRBV5-4 and J is TRBJ1-2; possibly TRBD1 for D (6 bases). The germline gives CDR1 SGHNT, CDR2 YYREEE (reference sequence). The V end was cut by 3 bases, the J end by 5 bases, with 14 bases between. This CDR3 has 14 amino acids. The CDR3 sequence: CASSSKTGTYGYTF. CDR3 nucleotides: TGTGCCAGCAGCTCGAAGACAGGTACTTATGGCTACACCTTC.

J is TRBJ2-7 and V is TRBV5-1; 16 bases match TRBD2. CDR3 size: 16 residues. J gave up 4 bases and V 4 bases, and 5 bases lay outside the gene matches. The germline CDR1 and CDR2 sequences are SGHRS and YFSETQ. In DNA, the CDR3 is TGCGCCAGCAGCCCGGGACTAGCGGGAGGGCCTTACGAGCAGTACTTC. Protein: CASSPGLAGGPYEQYF.

This clone has just a few counts. The DNA for the CDR3 is TGCGCCAGCAAGGGGGAATTTGAAGCTTTCTTT. This translates into CASKGEFEAFF. The V gene is TRBV5-1, the J gene TRBJ1-1, with a possible D match to TRBD1 (6 bases). CDR3 size: 11 residues. Trimming stripped 6 bases from V and 7 bases from J, with 10 bases between. CDR1 and CDR2 (germline): SGHRS, YFSETQ.

J is TRBJ2-3 and V is TRBV5-8; 7 nucleotides agree with TRBD2. The CDR3 has 16 amino acids. Germline V gene data show CDR1 as SGHTS and CDR2 as YDEGEE. Trimming removed 0 bases from V and 0 bases from J; junction bases left unmatched: 4. The CDR3 bases are TGTGCCAGCAGCTTGGGCGGCGGGAGAAGCACAGATACGCAGTATTTT. Its translation: CASSLGGGRSTDTQYF.

The chain recombines TRBV14 with TRBJ2-4, with D possibly matching TRBD2 (6 bases). Germline CDR1 and CDR2: SGHDN and FVKESK. CDR3 length: 17 amino acids. V was shortened by 0 bases and J by 6 bases, with 18 bases between the two germline ends. CDR3 residues: CASSQDQVPLGGNIQYF. The CDR3 DNA reads as TGTGCCAGCAGCCAAGATCAGGTCCCCTTGGGGGGAAACATTCAGTACTTC.

The chain is built from TRBV14 and TRBJ2-5; 7 nucleotides match TRBD2. The germline V gene encodes CDR1 SGHDN and CDR2 FVKESK. V shed 4 bases and J 9 bases; nucleotides not matched to a gene: 17. The CDR3 is made up of 16 amino acids. As DNA, the CDR3 is TGTGCCAGCAGCCCCATCGGGGCGGGAGCGTGGGGGGCCCAGTACTTC. Residues: CASSPIGAGAWGAQYF.

The chain links TRBV4-2 to TRBJ1-6; TRBD1 aligns across 7 bases. V was clipped by 4 bases and J by 0 bases; unmatched bases: 9. The CDR3 is 18 amino acids. CDR1 and CDR2 from the germline V gene are LGHNA and YNFKEQ. The CDR3 DNA sequence: TGTGCCAGCAGCCCACGTTGGCGGGACAGCTCCTATAATTCACCCCTCCACTTT. It translates to CASSPRWRDSSYNSPLHF.

V is TRBV28 and J is TRBJ2-3; TRBD1 matches at 10 bases. V dropped 5 bases and J dropped 9; count of bases not matched to a gene: 8. CDR3 length: 14 residues. Germline V gives CDR1 MDHEN, CDR2 SYDVKM. The CDR3 nucleotides read TGTGCCAGCAGTACCCGACAGGGGGCCGGCACGCAGTATTTT. Protein: CASSTRQGAGTQYF.

The chain uses TRBV2 and TRBJ2-5; 9 positions agree with TRBD2. Germline-derived CDR1 and CDR2 are SNHLY and FYNNEI. The V segment lost 7 bases and the J segment 3 bases; nucleotides outside the gene matches: 6. The CDR3 has 14 residues. The CDR3 DNA follows: TGTGCCAGCAAGAGAGCTAGCGGGGAAGAGACCCAGTACTTC. Translation: CASKRASGEETQYF.

The genes are TRBV18 and TRBJ2-3, with D perhaps TRBD2 (5 bases). The germline CDR1 and CDR2 sequences are KGHSH and LQKENI. V was clipped by 2 bases and J by 1 base, with 10 bases between them. CDR3 length: 15 amino acids. DNA for the CDR3: TGTGCCAGCTCACCAGGGTTGGAGGGCACAGATACGCAGTATTTT. Its protein is CASSPGLEGTDTQYF.

The CDR3 protein is CASSHQTGGSPNQPQHF. The DNA of the CDR3 is TGCGCCAGCAGCCATCAGACGGGGGGCTCGCCCAATCAGCCCCAGCATTTT. This chain uses TRBV4-1 with TRBJ1-5, with D perhaps matching TRBD1 (6 bases). The CDR3 extends over 17 amino acids. V was trimmed by 3 bases and J by 3 bases, leaving 18 bases between them. CDR1 is MGHRA and CDR2 is YSYEKL in the germline V gene.

CDR3 nucleotide sequence: TGCGCCAGCAGGGTTGAGGGGGCGTTATACGAGCAGTACTTC. Its protein product is CASRVEGALYEQYF. The V call is TRBV5-1, the J call TRBJ2-7; TRBD1 matches at 7 bases. Germline CDR1 and CDR2: SGHRS and YFSETQ. V gave up 5 bases and J gave up 4 bases; unmatched junction bases: 9. The CDR3 has 14 residues.

The chain uses TRBV19 and TRBJ1-2, with TRBD1 as a possible D gene (6 bases). The V end was cut by 6 bases, the J end by 3 bases, with 17 bases between. Germline assignment: CDR1 LNHDA and CDR2 SQIVND (reference sequence). This CDR3 spans 15 amino acids. The CDR3 coding sequence is TGTGCCAGTAGGGCCGGGGGGCTAGTGGACTATGGCTACACCTTC. It yields the protein CASRAGGLVDYGYTF.

This rearrangement joins TRBV4-1 to TRBJ1-3, with D unresolved. The V gene's germline CDR1 is MGHRA and CDR2 YSYEKL. The CDR3 contains 16 residues. V was shortened by 2 bases and J by 4 bases, with 15 bases between the two germline ends. The DNA for the CDR3 is TGCGCCAGCAGCCAAAGATCTCAGGCGGGAGGAAACACCATATATTTT. Encoded protein: CASSQRSQAGGNTIYF.

The rearrangement joins TRBV5-1 to TRBJ2-2; D call uncertain. V was shortened by 3 bases and J by 6 bases, with 9 bases between the two germline ends. The CDR3 consists of 13 residues. Germline CDR1 is SGHRS and CDR2 is YFSETQ. The CDR3 loop is CASSSGDPGELFF. In DNA form, the CDR3 reads TGCGCCAGCAGCTCCGGAGATCCCGGGGAGCTGTTTTTT.

The CDR3 sequence is CASSLQATGELFF. The CDR3 coding sequence is TGTGCCAGCAGTTTACAGGCCACCGGGGAGCTGTTTTTT. The J gene is TRBJ2-2, the V gene TRBV28, with D unresolved. The CDR3 loop spans 13 amino acids. Germline V gives CDR1 MDHEN, CDR2 SYDVKM. The V end was cut by 2 bases, the J end by 4 bases, with 5 bases between. The full variable domain, with the rest looked up from reference TRBV28 and TRBJ2-2, is DVKVTQSSRYLVKRTGEKVFLECVQDMDHENMFWYRQDPGLGLRLIYFSYDVKMKEKGDIPEGYSVSREKKERFSLILESASTNQTSMYLCASSLQATGELFFGEGSRLTVL.

This clone came up once. The chain recombines TRBV7-9 with TRBJ1-1; D perhaps matches TRBD1 (5 bases). This CDR3 is 14 amino acids long. Between the trimmed V and J ends, which lost 2 bases and 3 bases, there was a span of 10 bases. The germline V gene encodes CDR1 SEHNR and CDR2 FQNEAQ (reference sequence). CDR3 region: CASSLLSQDTEAFF. The CDR3 DNA reads TGTGCCAGCAGCTTACTTTCACAGGACACTGAAGCTTTCTTT.

The V call is TRBV29-1, the J call TRBJ2-2, with 9 bases fitting TRBD2. J lost 1 base, V lost 6 bases, and 9 bases had no gene match. Looked up from germline, CDR1 is SQVTM and CDR2 is ANQGSEA. There are 16 residues in the CDR3. In DNA form, the CDR3 reads TGCAGCGTCCTCGCCCGACTAGCGGAGAACACCGGGGAGCTGTTTTTT. Residues: CSVLARLAENTGELFF.

The V and J genes are TRBV28 and TRBJ2-7, with D perhaps matching TRBD2 (6 bases). The CDR3 extends over 13 amino acids. Germline V gene lookup returns CDR1 MDHEN and CDR2 SYDVKM. V lost 3 bases, J lost 3 bases, and 9 bases lay in between. The CDR3 DNA sequence: TGTGCCAGCAGTTTGGCGGGACTCTACGAGCAGTACTTC. This codes for CASSLAGLYEQYF.

This sequence joins TRBV7-9 and TRBJ2-2; the match to TRBD1 covers 12 bases. The CDR3 covers 18 residues. Germline lookup yields CDR1 SEHNR and CDR2 FQNEAQ (reference sequence). Germline trimming cut 3 bases from V and 4 bases from J; bases unmatched to any gene: 9. The CDR3 sequence: CASSFWDRGRMSTGELFF. Here the CDR3 DNA reads TGTGCCAGCAGCTTTTGGGACAGGGGGCGGATGAGCACCGGGGAGCTGTTTTTT. The full variable domain, with the rest looked up from reference TRBV7-9 and TRBJ2-2, is DTGVSQNPRHKITKRGQNVTFRCDPISEHNRLYWYRQTLGQGPEFLTYFQNEAQLEKSRLLSDRFSAERPKGSFSTLEIQRTEQGDSAMYLCASSFWDRGRMSTGELFFGEGSRLTVL.

This rearrangement joins TRBV18 to TRBJ2-7; TRBD1 matches 8 bases. This CDR3 contains 14 residues. Trimming cost V 3 bases and J 3 bases; bases outside gene matches: 4. Looked up from germline, CDR1 is KGHSH and CDR2 is LQKENI. CDR3 DNA sequence: TGTGCCAGCTCACCTAGGACAGGGATCTACGAGCAGTACTTC. Translating it yields CASSPRTGIYEQYF.

The chain employs TRBV5-6 and TRBJ2-7; weak D call: TRBD2 (6 bases). The germline V and J ends were trimmed by 1 base and 4 bases, with 21 bases remaining between them. The CDR3 sequence is 17 residues long. The germline V gene encodes CDR1 SGHDT and CDR2 YYEEEE. Here the CDR3 reads CASSLSRGALGPYEQYF. CDR3 bases: TGTGCCAGCAGCTTGTCTCGCGGGGCGCTAGGGCCTTACGAGCAGTACTTC.

The rearrangement joins TRBV30 to TRBJ1-1, with D unclear. Trimming shortened V by 8 bases and J by 4 bases, and 11 bases separated the two germline ends. CDR1 and CDR2 (germline): GTSNPN, SVGIG (reference sequence). CDR3 length: 11 residues. This chain's CDR3 is CARARGTEAFF. The CDR3 DNA reads TGTGCCCGGGCCCGGGGCACTGAAGCTTTCTTT.

This clone has a single count. V usage is TRBV7-3 and J usage is TRBJ2-3; 9 bases align to TRBD1. V shed 2 bases and J 4 bases; nucleotides not matched to a gene: 7. The CDR3 is 16 amino acids. Germline V lookup: CDR1 SGHTA, CDR2 FQGTGA. CDR3 loop: CASSLFNRGLSDTQYF. The CDR3 DNA reads as TGTGCCAGCAGCTTATTTAACAGGGGGCTGTCAGATACGCAGTATTTT.

This chain joins TRBV11-2 and TRBJ2-2; D is perhaps TRBD1 (5 bases). The germline V gene has CDR1 SGHAT and CDR2 FQNNGV. V lost 1 base and J lost 2, with 8 bases in between. CDR3 length equals 15 residues. The CDR3 DNA sequence: TGTGCCAGCAGCTTAGGCAGGGCCAACACCGGGGAGCTGTTTTTT. This sequence encodes CASSLGRANTGELFF. Based on the CDR3 plus reference TRBV11-2 and TRBJ2-2, the full variable domain is EAGVAQSPRYKIIEKRQSVAFWCNPISGHATLYWYQQILGQGPKLLIQFQNNGVVDDSQLPKDRFSAERLKGVDSTLKIQPAKLEDSAVYLCASSLGRANTGELFFGEGSRLTVL.

The chain combines TRBV3-1 (or the pseudogene TRBV3-2) with TRBJ1-5; D is undetermined. This CDR3 has 13 residues. V lost 5 bases, J lost 5 bases, and 10 bases lay in between. Germline V CDR1 and CDR2: LGHDT, YNNKEL (reference sequence). CDR3 in amino acids: CASSSGEDQPQHF. The CDR3 nucleotides read TGTGCCAGCAGCTCCGGTGAGGATCAGCCCCAGCATTTT.